These 16 T cell receptor beta chains came from one sample sequenced in a study of blood T cells in healthy people across ages. With a J-beta primer mix and a sample-barcoded 5' primer, a second PCR ran 7 to 11 cycles. One entry per CDR3 protein, called by TCRdb with MiXCR from the 5' RACE reads. The sample includes around 800,000 distinct CDR3 sequences, under 80% of them seen just once. Specimen: blood. All receptors derive from a man younger than 40 in good health.

The gene calls are TRBV4-2 and TRBJ1-6; weak D call: TRBD1 (5 bases). This CDR3 has 14 residues. The V gene's germline CDR1 is LGHNA and CDR2 YNFKEQ. Trimming stripped 0 bases from V and 15 bases from J, with 15 bases between. DNA for the CDR3: TGTGCCAGCAGCCAAGATCCTCGTCGGGACTTCCTCCACTTT. This translates into CASSQDPRRDFLHF.

This rearrangement joins TRBV12-3 or TRBV12-4 to TRBJ2-1; TRBD1 might be the D (6 bases). The CDR3 covers 15 residues. Trimming cost V 5 bases and J 6 bases, with 17 bases left between them. The CDR3 loop is CASSPNPRTVNEQFF. CDR3 nucleotides: TGTGCCAGCAGTCCGAATCCCAGGACAGTCAATGAGCAGTTCTTC.

The V call is TRBV28, the J call TRBJ1-2; 9 nucleotides agree with TRBD1. The trim removed 2 bases at V and 3 bases at J, leaving 4 bases unmatched. This CDR3 is 15 amino acids long. CDR1 MDHEN and CDR2 SYDVKM come from the germline V gene. For the CDR3, the DNA is TGTGCCAGCAGTTTAATGGGACAGGGAGACTATGGCTACACCTTC. Protein sequence: CASSLMGQGDYGYTF.

This clonotype was seen a handful of times. The chain links TRBV15 to TRBJ2-5; D perhaps matches TRBD2 (5 bases). The CDR3 spans 15 residues. Looked up from germline, CDR1 is LNHNV and CDR2 is YYDKDF (reference sequence). The V end lost 0 bases, the J end lost 11 bases, and 19 bases lay between the germline ends. The CDR3 is CATSRDLSSAGEQYF. DNA for the CDR3: TGTGCCACCAGCAGAGATCTATCATCTGCTGGGGAGCAGTACTTC.

This clonotype appeared a single time. This chain connects TRBV21-1 to TRBJ2-7; the table's D call of TRBD2 was not tested on the DNA. TRBV21-1 is noted as a pseudogene. The CDR3 totals 15 residues. The CDR3 bases are TGTGCCAGCCCCACCCTGGGGGGCCCTTCCTACGAGCAGTACTTC. As protein: CASPTLGGPSYEQYF.

This clonotype came up many times. This sequence joins TRBV29-1 and TRBJ2-1, with D uncertain. Trimming pared 7 bases from V and 7 bases from J, leaving 17 bases between. This CDR3 has 13 amino acids. Germline CDR1 SQVTM, CDR2 ANQGSEA. The CDR3 DNA sequence: TGCAGCGCTGTCGGGCCCCTTGGAAATGAGCAGTTCTTC. Encoded protein: CSAVGPLGNEQFF.

This clonotype was recorded a few times. The rearrangement joins TRBV20-1 to TRBJ2-3; unclear D gene. Between the trimmed V and J ends, which lost 6 bases and 5 bases, there was a span of 0 bases. The V gene's germline CDR1 is DFQATT and CDR2 SNEGSKA (reference sequence). The CDR3 runs to 8 residues. CDR3 protein: CSADTQYF. CDR3 sequence (DNA): TGCAGTGCAGATACGCAGTATTTT.

V and J are TRBV30 and TRBJ1-2; D uncertain. CDR3 length: 12 amino acids. The ends were cut back, 3 bases at V and 4 bases at J, with 9 bases in the middle. Germline values: CDR1 GTSNPN, CDR2 SVGIG (reference sequence). This chain's CDR3 is CAWRPDGYGYTF. For the CDR3, the DNA is TGTGCCTGGAGACCAGACGGCTATGGCTACACCTTC. Full variable domain (rest looked up from reference TRBV30 and TRBJ1-2): SQTIHQWPATLVQPVGSPLSLECTVEGTSNPNLYWYRQAAGRGLQLLFYSVGIGQISSEVPQNLSASRPQDRQFILSSKKLLLSDSGFYLCAWRPDGYGYTFGSGTRLTVV.

The rearrangement uses TRBV27 and TRBJ2-6; the D is unclear. CDR3 length equals 16 residues. Germline CDR1 and CDR2: MNHEY and SMNVEV (reference sequence). Trimming cost V 5 bases and J 4 bases, with 15 bases left between them. The CDR3 sequence is CASSPRDLRGANVLTF. The CDR3 DNA follows: TGTGCCAGCAGTCCCAGAGACCTCAGGGGGGCCAACGTCCTGACTTTC.

This rearrangement joins TRBV6-5 to TRBJ1-2; 10 nucleotides match TRBD1. The ends lost 7 bases at V and 5 bases at J; junction bases unmatched: 7. CDR1 is MNHEY and CDR2 is SVGAGI in the germline V gene. This CDR3 has 14 residues. The CDR3 DNA reads as TGTGCCAGCACCGGGACAGGGGTTTTATATGGCTACACCTTC. It translates to CASTGTGVLYGYTF.

The chain joins TRBV24-1 to TRBJ2-5, with D uncertain. Deletions cut 1 base from V and 4 bases from J, with 9 bases between. Germline V gives CDR1 KGHDR, CDR2 SFDVKD. The CDR3 is made up of 14 amino acids. CDR3 coding DNA: TGTGCCACCAGTGATTTTAACCAGAGAGAGACCCAGTACTTC. This gives the protein CATSDFNQRETQYF.

The gene calls are TRBV27 and TRBJ2-1; tentatively, D is TRBD1 (5 bases). This CDR3 comprises 13 residues. CDR1 is MNHEY and CDR2 is SMNVEV in the germline V gene (reference sequence). Trimming took 8 bases from V and 5 from J, leaving 13 bases between them. CDR3 nucleotide sequence: TGTGCCAGCGGACGGACACGTAACAATGAGCAGTTCTTC. It translates to CASGRTRNNEQFF.

The chain has TRBV28 and TRBJ2-4; 8 bases agree with TRBD1. The closer fit of TRBJ2-7 to the DNA end suggests the J call may be wrong. Germline V CDR1 and CDR2: MDHEN, SYDVKM. The CDR3 length is 13 residues. The chain's CDR3 is CASSGGRINEQYF. The CDR3 DNA reads TGTGCCAGCTCAGGGGGCAGGATCAACGAGCAGTACTTC.

V is TRBV10-3 and J is TRBJ2-5; weak D call: TRBD1 (5 bases). The germline gives CDR1 ENHRY, CDR2 SYGVKD. This CDR3 comprises 11 residues. V shed 6 bases and J shed 3 bases, with 5 bases lying between them. The CDR3 here is CAIRQEETQYF. The CDR3 DNA is TGTGCCATCAGACAGGAAGAGACCCAGTACTTC.

The gene calls are TRBV12-3 or TRBV12-4 and TRBJ2-7; D perhaps matches TRBD2 (7 bases). V lost 2 bases, J lost 5 bases, and 10 bases lay in between. The CDR3 spans 13 residues. The CDR3 here is CASSLPGGDEQYF. DNA of the CDR3: TGTGCCAGCAGTTTACCGGGGGGCGACGAGCAGTACTTC.

This clonotype was counted only a few times. The J gene is TRBJ2-3, the V gene TRBV5-6; D could derive from TRBD1 or TRBD2 (5 bases each). V dropped 4 bases and J dropped 10 bases, with 13 bases sitting between them. This CDR3 has 12 residues. CDR1 and CDR2 from the germline V gene are SGHDT and YYEEEE. CDR3 nucleotide sequence: TGTGCCAGCAGCCGAGAGAGGGGCTCGCAGTATTTT. Its protein is CASSRERGSQYF.